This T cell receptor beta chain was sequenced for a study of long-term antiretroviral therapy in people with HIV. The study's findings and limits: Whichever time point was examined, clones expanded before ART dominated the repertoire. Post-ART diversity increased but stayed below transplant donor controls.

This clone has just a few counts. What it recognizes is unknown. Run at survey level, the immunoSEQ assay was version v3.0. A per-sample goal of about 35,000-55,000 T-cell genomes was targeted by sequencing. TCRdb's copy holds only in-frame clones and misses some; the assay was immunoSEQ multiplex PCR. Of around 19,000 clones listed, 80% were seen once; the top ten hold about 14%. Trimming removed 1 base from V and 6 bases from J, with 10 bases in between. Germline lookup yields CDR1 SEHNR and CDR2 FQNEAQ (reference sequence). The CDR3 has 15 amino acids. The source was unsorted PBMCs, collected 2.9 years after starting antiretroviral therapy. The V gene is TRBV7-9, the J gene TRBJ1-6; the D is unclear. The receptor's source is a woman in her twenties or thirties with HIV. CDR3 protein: CASSLESSGNSPLHF. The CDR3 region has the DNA TGTGCCAGCAGCTTAGAGAGTTCGGGTAATTCACCCCTCCACTTT.